The 10 T cell receptor beta chains below all came from one sample that was sequenced in a study of T cells in severe cutaneous drug reactions. The iRepertoire multiplex PCR system with TCR subtype-specific primers built both bulk and single-cell libraries. TCRdb re-called the multiplex PCR reads; every CDR3 protein appears as one record, without DNA. In total, the table holds fewer than 11,000 distinct CDR3 sequences. Sequenced patients had Stevens-Johnson syndrome or toxic epidermal necrolysis caused by carbamazepine. Sequences were obtained from cells from a skin blister. These TCRs come from a human donor with Stevens-Johnson syndrome, a severe cutaneous drug reaction.

The chain links TRBV20-1 to TRBJ2-1; the TRBD1 assignment by TCRdb is unverifiable without DNA. Germline V gene data show CDR1 as DFQATT and CDR2 as SNEGSKA (reference sequence). The CDR3 is 15 residues long. The CDR3 loop is CSAQTGGSSYNEQFF.

This rearrangement joins TRBV20-1 to TRBJ1-1. This CDR3 spans 12 amino acids. The germline CDR1 and CDR2 sequences are DFQATT and SNEGSKA (reference sequence). This chain's CDR3 is CRDRDRSGEAFF.

By frequency, this clonotype is medium-sized. The V call is TRBV20-1, the J call TRBJ2-1; TCRdb selects TRBD2, and the lack of DNA leaves this call unchecked. The CDR3 covers 14 residues. Germline CDR1 and CDR2: DFQATT and SNEGSKA (reference sequence). CDR3 protein: CSARWTSLYNEQFF.

This clonotype is deemed medium-sized by its frequency. V is TRBV20-1 and J is TRBJ2-1; as DNA is missing, the TRBD2 call by TCRdb cannot be tested. This CDR3 is built from 17 residues. CDR1 is DFQATT and CDR2 is SNEGSKA in the germline V gene (reference sequence). CDR3 in amino acids: CSAREGTSGTLYNEQFF.

This CDR3 reads CSVFRGGTEAFF. J is TRBJ1-1 and V is TRBV29-1; no DNA is available, so the TRBD1 call from TCRdb remains unchecked. CDR1 and CDR2 from the germline V gene are SQVTM and ANQGSEA. The CDR3 is 12 residues long.

V is TRBV20-1 and J is TRBJ2-1; absent DNA, TCRdb's TRBD1 call cannot be checked. CDR1 and CDR2 from the germline V gene are DFQATT and SNEGSKA (reference sequence). The CDR3 is 15 amino acids. Here the CDR3 reads CSASWDRGSYNEQFF.

This chain uses TRBV20-1 with TRBJ2-7. The CDR3 consists of 12 residues. The germline V gene has CDR1 DFQATT and CDR2 SNEGSKA (reference sequence). CDR3 region: CSAVSRTYEQYF.

The rearrangement uses TRBV12-3 or TRBV12-4 and TRBJ1-3. The length of the CDR3 is 15 residues. The chain's CDR3 is CASSRTLLLGNTIYF.

This chain links TRBV28 with TRBJ1-5; TCRdb selects TRBD1, and the lack of DNA leaves this call unchecked. The CDR3 covers 11 residues. Per germline, CDR1 MDHEN and CDR2 SYDVKM. The CDR3 here is CASSLKGGQHF.

This clonotype is medium-sized by frequency. The gene calls are TRBV20-1 and TRBJ2-1; TCRdb picks TRBD1, but there is no DNA to check that call. The V gene's germline CDR1 is DFQATT and CDR2 SNEGSKA (reference sequence). The CDR3 has 18 residues. The CDR3 here is CSARFGQGGTGHFNEQFF.